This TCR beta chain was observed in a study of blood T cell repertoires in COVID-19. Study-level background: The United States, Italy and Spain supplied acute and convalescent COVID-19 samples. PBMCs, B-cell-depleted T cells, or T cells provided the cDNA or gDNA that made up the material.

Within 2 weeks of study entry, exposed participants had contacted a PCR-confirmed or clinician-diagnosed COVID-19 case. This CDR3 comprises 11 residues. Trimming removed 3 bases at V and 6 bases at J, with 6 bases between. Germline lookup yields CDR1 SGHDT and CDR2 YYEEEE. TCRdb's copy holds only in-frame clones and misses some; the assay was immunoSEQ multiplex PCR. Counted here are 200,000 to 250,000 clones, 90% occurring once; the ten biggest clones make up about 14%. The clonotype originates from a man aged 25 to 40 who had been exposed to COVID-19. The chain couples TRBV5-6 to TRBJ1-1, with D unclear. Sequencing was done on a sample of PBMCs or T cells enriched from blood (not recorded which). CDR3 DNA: TGTGCCAGCAGCTCCGGGGCTGAAGCTTTCTTT. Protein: CASSSGAEAFF.